The 11 T cell receptor beta chains in this list originate from one sample, sequenced in a study of cytomegalovirus exposure and HLA in healthy donors. The PCR was carried out with 60 Vbeta primers and 13 Jbeta primers. TCRdb's table, derived via immunoSEQ multiplex PCR, lists solely in-frame clones and lacks some. The sample contains some 130,000 clones, 70% to 85% of which appear only once. The sample was PBMCs. The receptor set was obtained from a man in his forties in good health and CMV-seropositive.

The genes are TRBV5-5 and TRBJ1-5, with unresolved D. This CDR3 spans 14 amino acids. The germline V gene encodes CDR1 SGHKS and CDR2 YYEKEE (reference sequence). With 4 bases removed from V and 4 bases from J, the gap between germline ends came to 12 bases. The chain's CDR3 is CASSNWAGNQPQHF. The CDR3 nucleotides are TGTGCCAGCAGCAATTGGGCGGGGAATCAGCCCCAGCATTTT.

V usage is TRBV30 and J usage is TRBJ1-6; D is perhaps TRBD1 (5 bases). The CDR3 is made up of 15 amino acids. V was cut by 3 bases and J by 0 bases, with 9 bases left in between. The V gene's germline CDR1 is GTSNPN and CDR2 SVGIG (reference sequence). The CDR3 loop reads CAWSQGFSYNSPLHF. CDR3 DNA sequence: TGTGCCTGGAGCCAGGGTTTCTCCTATAATTCACCCCTCCACTTT.

This chain joins TRBV2 and TRBJ2-1, with unresolved D. CDR3 length: 16 amino acids. V lost 0 bases, J lost 2 bases, and 11 bases lay in between. Germline CDR1 and CDR2: SNHLY and FYNNEI. CDR3 sequence reads: CASSEALPQTYNEQFF. CDR3 nucleotide sequence: TGTGCCAGCAGTGAAGCATTACCGCAGACCTACAATGAGCAGTTCTTC. The variable domain in full, with the rest retrieved from reference TRBV2 and TRBJ2-1, is EPEVTQTPSHQVTQMGQEVILRCVPISNHLYFYWYRQILGQKVEFLVSFYNNEISEKSEIFDDQFSVERPDGSNFTLKIRSTKLEDSAMYFCASSEALPQTYNEQFFGPGTRLTVL.

The V call is TRBV6-5, the J call TRBJ2-3; TRBD2 matches 7 bases. This CDR3 comprises 14 residues. CDR1 and CDR2 from the germline V gene are MNHEY and SVGAGI. Losses at the gene ends were 8 bases for V and 3 bases for J; bases not matched to a gene: 8. CDR3 sequence: CASGEAGRTDTQYF. For the CDR3, the DNA is TGTGCCAGCGGGGAAGCGGGACGGACAGATACGCAGTATTTT.

The chain employs TRBV28 and TRBJ2-7; D might be TRBD1 (6 bases). V lost 3 bases to trimming and J lost 3 bases, with 15 bases between them. The CDR3 loop spans 15 amino acids. CDR1 and CDR2 (germline): MDHEN, SYDVKM. CDR3 protein: CASSLAGQLYYEQYF. In nucleotides, the CDR3 is TGTGCCAGCAGTTTGGCCGGACAGCTATACTACGAGCAGTACTTC. The variable domain in full, with the rest retrieved from reference TRBV28 and TRBJ2-7, is DVKVTQSSRYLVKRTGEKVFLECVQDMDHENMFWYRQDPGLGLRLIYFSYDVKMKEKGDIPEGYSVSREKKERFSLILESASTNQTSMYLCASSLAGQLYYEQYFGPGTRLTVT.

The chain combines TRBV29-1 with TRBJ2-1; 10 positions match TRBD2. V trimming: 0 bases; J trimming: 7 bases; junction bases outside the gene matches: 18. This CDR3 region has 19 residues. The V gene's germline CDR1 is SQVTM and CDR2 ANQGSEA. The CDR3 protein is CSVEDDRVWVASGSNEQFF. In nucleotides, the CDR3 is TGCAGCGTTGAAGATGATCGTGTCTGGGTGGCTAGCGGGAGTAATGAGCAGTTCTTC.

The chain links TRBV19 to TRBJ2-7; D not certain. The germline gives CDR1 LNHDA, CDR2 SQIVND (reference sequence). The CDR3 runs 14 residues. V lost 5 bases and J 3 bases, leaving 14 bases between the germline ends. The CDR3 here is CASSARKDDYEQYF. The CDR3 DNA is TGTGCCAGTAGTGCGCGGAAGGATGACTACGAGCAGTACTTC. Filled out from reference TRBV19 and TRBJ2-7, the complete variable domain reads DGGITQSPKYLFRKEGQNVTLSCEQNLNHDAMYWYRQDPGQGLRLIYYSQIVNDFQKGDIAEGYSVSREKKESFPLTVTSAQKNPTAFYLCASSARKDDYEQYFGPGTRLTVT.

The chain recombines TRBV30 with TRBJ2-7, with D tentatively TRBD1 (6 bases). Germline CDR1 and CDR2: GTSNPN and SVGIG (reference sequence). With 7 bases removed from V and 0 bases from J, the gap between germline ends came to 16 bases. There are 14 residues in the CDR3. CDR3 sequence reads: CASTGTDSSYEQYF. CDR3 nucleotide sequence: TGTGCCTCTACCGGGACGGACAGCTCCTACGAGCAGTACTTC.

Turning to this clone: At the DNA level, this CDR3 is encoded by other sequences in the same sample as well. The gene calls are TRBV5-1 and TRBJ2-1, with 12 bases lining up with TRBD2. Germline V gene sequence: CDR1 SGHRS, CDR2 YFSETQ. This CDR3 is 16 amino acids long. V gave up 4 bases and J gave up 3 bases; unmatched junction bases: 5. CDR3 in DNA: TGCGCCAGCAGCACCCAACTAGCGGGAGGCTACAATGAGCAGTTCTTC. Protein product: CASSTQLAGGYNEQFF.

The V and J genes are TRBV4-2 and TRBJ1-6; D might be TRBD1 (5 bases). Deletions cut 0 bases from V and 18 bases from J, with 15 bases between. CDR1 is LGHNA, CDR2 YNFKEQ, per germline. The CDR3 length is 13 residues. The CDR3: CASSQDPGVRPHF. CDR3 coding DNA: TGTGCCAGCAGCCAAGATCCGGGGGTACGCCCCCACTTT.

V gene TRBV2 combines with J gene TRBJ2-5; D may be TRBD1 (6 bases). The germline CDR1 and CDR2 sequences are SNHLY and FYNNEI. V shed 2 bases and J shed 5 bases, with 15 bases lying between them. This CDR3 spans 15 amino acids. This chain's CDR3 is CASSEWGQRGETQYF. In nucleotides, the CDR3 is TGTGCCAGCAGTGAATGGGGACAAAGAGGGGAGACCCAGTACTTC.